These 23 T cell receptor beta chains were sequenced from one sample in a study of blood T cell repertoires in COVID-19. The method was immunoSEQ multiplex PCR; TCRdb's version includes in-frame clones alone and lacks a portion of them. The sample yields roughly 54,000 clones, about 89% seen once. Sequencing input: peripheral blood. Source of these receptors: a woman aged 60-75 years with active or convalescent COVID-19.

Here the CDR3 reads CASSLTREGEQFF. The CDR3 nucleotides are TGTGCCAGCAGCTTAACTAGGGAGGGTGAGCAGTTCTTC. The rearrangement uses TRBV7-3 and TRBJ2-1; 7 bases agree with TRBD2. The germline V gene encodes CDR1 SGHTA and CDR2 FQGTGA. V lost 0 bases to trimming and J lost 9 bases; unmatched junction nucleotides: 2. The CDR3 loop spans 13 amino acids.

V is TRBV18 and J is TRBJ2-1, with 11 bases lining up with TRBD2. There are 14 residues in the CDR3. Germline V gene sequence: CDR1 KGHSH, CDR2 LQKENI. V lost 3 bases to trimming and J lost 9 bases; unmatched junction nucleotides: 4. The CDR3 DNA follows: TGTGCCAGCTCACCGGCTAGCGGGGGGCGTGAGCAGTTCTTC. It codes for CASSPASGGREQFF.

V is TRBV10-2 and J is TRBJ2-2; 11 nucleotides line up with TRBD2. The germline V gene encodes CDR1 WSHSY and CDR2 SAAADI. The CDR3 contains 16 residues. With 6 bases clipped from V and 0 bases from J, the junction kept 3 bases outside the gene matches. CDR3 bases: TGCGCCAGCAGACTAGCGGGGGCCTCGAACACCGGGGAGCTGTTTTTT. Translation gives CASRLAGASNTGELFF.

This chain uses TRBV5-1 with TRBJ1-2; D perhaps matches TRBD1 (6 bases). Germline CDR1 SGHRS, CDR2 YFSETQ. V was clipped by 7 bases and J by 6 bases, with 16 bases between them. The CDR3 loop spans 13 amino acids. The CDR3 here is CASSRGGVDGYTF. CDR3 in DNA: TGCGCCAGCTCCCGAGGGGGTGTGGATGGCTACACCTTC.

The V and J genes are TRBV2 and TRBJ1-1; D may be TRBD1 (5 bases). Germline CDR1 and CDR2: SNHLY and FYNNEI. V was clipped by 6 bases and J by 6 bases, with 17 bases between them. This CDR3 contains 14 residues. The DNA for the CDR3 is TGTGCCAGCAGCCAGGGCACGAAGTACCCTGAAGCTTTCTTT. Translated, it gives CASSQGTKYPEAFF.

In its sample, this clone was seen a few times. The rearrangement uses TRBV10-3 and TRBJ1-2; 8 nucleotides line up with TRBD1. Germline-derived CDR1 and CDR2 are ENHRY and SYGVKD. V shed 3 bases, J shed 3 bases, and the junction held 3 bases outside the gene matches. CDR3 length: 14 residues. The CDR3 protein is CAISDIQGDYGYTF. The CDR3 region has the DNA TGTGCCATCAGTGACATACAGGGGGACTATGGCTACACCTTC.

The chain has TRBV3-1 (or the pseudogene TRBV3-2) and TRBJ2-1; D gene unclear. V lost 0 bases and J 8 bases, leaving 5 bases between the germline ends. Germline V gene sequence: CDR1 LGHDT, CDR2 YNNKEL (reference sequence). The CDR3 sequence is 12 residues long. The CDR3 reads CASSQDADEQFF. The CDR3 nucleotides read TGTGCCAGCAGCCAAGACGCGGATGAGCAGTTCTTC.

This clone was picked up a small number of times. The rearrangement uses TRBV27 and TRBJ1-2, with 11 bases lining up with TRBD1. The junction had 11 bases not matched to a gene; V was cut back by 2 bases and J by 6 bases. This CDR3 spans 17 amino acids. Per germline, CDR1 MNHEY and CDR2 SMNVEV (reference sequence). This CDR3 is CASSLTGTGGRSDGYTF. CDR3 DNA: TGTGCCAGCAGTTTAACGGGGACAGGGGGTCGAAGCGATGGCTACACCTTC.

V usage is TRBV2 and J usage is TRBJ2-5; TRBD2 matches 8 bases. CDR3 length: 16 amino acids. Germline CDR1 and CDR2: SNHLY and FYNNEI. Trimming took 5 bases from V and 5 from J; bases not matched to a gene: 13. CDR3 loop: CASSPRVAGGIETQYF. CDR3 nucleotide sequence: TGTGCCAGCAGTCCCCGGGTGGCGGGAGGAATTGAGACCCAGTACTTC.

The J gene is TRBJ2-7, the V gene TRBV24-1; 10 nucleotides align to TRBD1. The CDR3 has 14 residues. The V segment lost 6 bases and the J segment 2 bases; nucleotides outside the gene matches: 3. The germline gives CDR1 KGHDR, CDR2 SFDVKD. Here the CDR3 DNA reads TGTGCCACCAGTCTGGGACAGGGGCCCTACGAGCAGTACTTC. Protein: CATSLGQGPYEQYF.

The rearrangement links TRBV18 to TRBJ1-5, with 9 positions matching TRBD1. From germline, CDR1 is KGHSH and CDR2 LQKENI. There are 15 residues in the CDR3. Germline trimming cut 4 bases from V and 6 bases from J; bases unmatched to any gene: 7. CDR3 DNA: TGTGCCAGCTCACAGACAGGGGGTCTCAGTCAGCCCCAGCATTTT. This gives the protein CASSQTGGLSQPQHF.

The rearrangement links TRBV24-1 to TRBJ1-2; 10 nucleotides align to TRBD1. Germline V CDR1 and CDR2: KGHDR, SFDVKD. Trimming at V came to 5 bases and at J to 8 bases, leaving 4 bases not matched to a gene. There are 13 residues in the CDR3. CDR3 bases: TGTGCCACCAGTGCGCGGACAGGGGGGGGCTACACCTTC. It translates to CATSARTGGGYTF.

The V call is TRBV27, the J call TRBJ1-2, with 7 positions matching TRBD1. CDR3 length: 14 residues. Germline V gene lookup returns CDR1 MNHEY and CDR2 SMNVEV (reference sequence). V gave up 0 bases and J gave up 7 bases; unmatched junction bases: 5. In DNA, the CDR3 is TGTGCCAGCAGTTTATCAGGGACAGTGGGTGGCTACACCTTC. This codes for CASSLSGTVGGYTF.

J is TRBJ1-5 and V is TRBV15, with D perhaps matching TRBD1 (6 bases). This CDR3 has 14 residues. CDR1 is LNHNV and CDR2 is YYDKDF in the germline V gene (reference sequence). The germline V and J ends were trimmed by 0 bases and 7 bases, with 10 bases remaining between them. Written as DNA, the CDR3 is TGTGCCACCAGCAGAGAACAGGGTGACCAGCCCCAGCATTTT. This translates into CATSREQGDQPQHF.

CDR3 residues: CASSFGTGVGDQPQHF. In DNA form, the CDR3 reads TGTGCCAGCAGCTTTGGGACAGGAGTCGGAGATCAGCCCCAGCATTTT. The chain employs TRBV7-9 and TRBJ1-5, with TRBD1 identical over 8 bases. The J segment lost 5 bases and the V segment lost 3 bases, leaving 9 bases of the junction unmatched. The germline V gene encodes CDR1 SEHNR and CDR2 FQNEAQ (reference sequence). The CDR3 is made up of 16 amino acids.

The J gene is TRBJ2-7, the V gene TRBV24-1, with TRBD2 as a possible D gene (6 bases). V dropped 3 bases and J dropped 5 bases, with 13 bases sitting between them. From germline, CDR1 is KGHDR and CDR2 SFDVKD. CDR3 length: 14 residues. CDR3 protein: CATSDRKEGNEQYF. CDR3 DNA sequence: TGTGCCACCAGTGATCGCAAGGAGGGGAACGAGCAGTACTTC.

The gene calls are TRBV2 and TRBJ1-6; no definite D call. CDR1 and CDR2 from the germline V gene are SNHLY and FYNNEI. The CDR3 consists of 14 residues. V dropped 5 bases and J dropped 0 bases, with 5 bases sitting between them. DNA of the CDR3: TGTGCCAGCAGTAGGAGCTCCTATAATTCACCCCTCCACTTT. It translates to CASSRSSYNSPLHF.

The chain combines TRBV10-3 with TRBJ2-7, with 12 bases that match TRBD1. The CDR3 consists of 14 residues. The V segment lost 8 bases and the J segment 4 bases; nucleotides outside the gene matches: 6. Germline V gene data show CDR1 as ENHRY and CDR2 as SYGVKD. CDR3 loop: CAIGGTGGRYEQYF. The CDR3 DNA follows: TGTGCCATCGGGGGGACAGGGGGCAGGTACGAGCAGTACTTC.

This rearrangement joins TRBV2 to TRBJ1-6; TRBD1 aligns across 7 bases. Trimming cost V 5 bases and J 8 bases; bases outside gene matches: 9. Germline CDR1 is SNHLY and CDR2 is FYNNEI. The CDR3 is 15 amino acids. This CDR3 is CASSISAQGDSPLHF. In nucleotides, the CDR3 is TGTGCCAGCAGTATATCGGCCCAGGGGGATTCACCCCTCCACTTT.

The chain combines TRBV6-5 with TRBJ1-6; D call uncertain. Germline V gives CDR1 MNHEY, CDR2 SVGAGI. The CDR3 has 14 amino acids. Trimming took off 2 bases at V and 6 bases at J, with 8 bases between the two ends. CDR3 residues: CASSYGRFNSPLHF. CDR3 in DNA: TGTGCCAGCAGTTACGGCAGGTTTAATTCACCCCTCCACTTT.

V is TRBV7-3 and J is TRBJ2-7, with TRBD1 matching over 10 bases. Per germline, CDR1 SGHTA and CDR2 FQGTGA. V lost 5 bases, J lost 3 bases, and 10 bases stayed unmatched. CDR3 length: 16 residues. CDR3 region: CASSPGQGRGFYEQYF. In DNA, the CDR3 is TGTGCCAGCAGCCCGGGACAGGGGAGGGGATTCTACGAGCAGTACTTC.

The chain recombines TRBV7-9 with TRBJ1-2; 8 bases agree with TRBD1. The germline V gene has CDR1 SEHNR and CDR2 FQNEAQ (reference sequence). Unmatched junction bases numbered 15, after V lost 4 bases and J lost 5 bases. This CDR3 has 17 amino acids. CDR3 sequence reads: CASSSDRGGFSSYGYTF. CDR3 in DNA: TGTGCCAGCAGCTCAGACAGGGGAGGTTTCTCTAGTTATGGCTACACCTTC. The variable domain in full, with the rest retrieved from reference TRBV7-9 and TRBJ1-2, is DTGVSQNPRHKITKRGQNVTFRCDPISEHNRLYWYRQTLGQGPEFLTYFQNEAQLEKSRLLSDRFSAERPKGSFSTLEIQRTEQGDSAMYLCASSSDRGGFSSYGYTFGSGTRLTVV.

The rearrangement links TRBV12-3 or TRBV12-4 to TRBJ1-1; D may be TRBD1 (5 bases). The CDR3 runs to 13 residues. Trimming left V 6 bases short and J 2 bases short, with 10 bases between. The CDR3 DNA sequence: TGTGCCAGCAGCCGGGGGTATAACACTGAAGCTTTCTTT. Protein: CASSRGYNTEAFF.